The present T cell receptor beta chain was sequenced within a study of shared clonotypes between healthy human individuals. Produced via immunoSEQ multiplex PCR; TCRdb's table is partial and in-frame only. The table records about 1.1 million clones, roughly 80% of them present only once. After removal of 6 bases from V and 5 bases from J, the junction contained 9 bases not matched to a gene. Germline values: CDR1 MNHEY, CDR2 SMNVEV (reference sequence). The CDR3 consists of 15 residues. This receptor was obtained from a man aged 18 to 30 in good health. Some clones in this sample may be carry-over from other donors' samples. The rearrangement joins TRBV27 to TRBJ1-4; the match to TRBD1 covers 7 bases. The sample taken for sequencing was memory CD4+ T cells from PBMCs. Noted subset: CD45RA-negative fraction. In DNA, the CDR3 is TGTGCCAGCAGCTCTGTCGGGACAGTAAATGAAAAACTGTTTTTT. It specifies CASSSVGTVNEKLFF.